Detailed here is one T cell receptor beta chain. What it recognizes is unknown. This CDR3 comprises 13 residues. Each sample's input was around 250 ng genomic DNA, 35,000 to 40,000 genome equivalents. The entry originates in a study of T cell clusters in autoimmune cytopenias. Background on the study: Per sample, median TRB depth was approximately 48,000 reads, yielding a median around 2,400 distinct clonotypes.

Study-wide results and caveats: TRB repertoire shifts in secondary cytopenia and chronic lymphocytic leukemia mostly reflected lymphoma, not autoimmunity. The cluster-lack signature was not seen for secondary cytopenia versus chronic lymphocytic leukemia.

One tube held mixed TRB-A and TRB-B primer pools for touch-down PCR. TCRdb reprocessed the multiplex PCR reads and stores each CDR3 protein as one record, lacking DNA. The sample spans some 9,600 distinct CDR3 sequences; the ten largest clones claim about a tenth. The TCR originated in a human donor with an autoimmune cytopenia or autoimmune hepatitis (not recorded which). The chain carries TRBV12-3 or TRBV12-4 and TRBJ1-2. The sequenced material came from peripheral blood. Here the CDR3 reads CASTDSLTGGYTF.